These T cell receptor beta chains were read from a single sample in a study of CD8 T cells in Susac syndrome. TCRdb called the immunoSEQ multiplex PCR reads again in MiXCR, with one record for every CDR3 protein. This table holds about 75,000 distinct CDR3 sequences, approximately 94% found once. The specimen was CD8+ T cells from PBMCs. Receptor source: a human donor with Susac syndrome. Each CDR3 is given with its conserved first and last residue. Fields, in order: V gene, J gene, D gene, clone size, CDR3 DNA, CDR3 protein. A D gene is named only where the DNA matches it firmly. The size of a clone is reported for some rows only, either as once, few or many, or as a class for expanded clones.

V: TRBV5-1
J: TRBJ2-3
D: TRBD2
size: once
DNA: TGCGCCAGCAGCCCGCGGACTAGCGGGGGGAGCATCACAGATACGCAGTATTTT
CDR3: CASSPRTSGGSITDTQYF

V: TRBV6-2/TRBV6-3
J: TRBJ2-1
D: TRBD2
size: NA
DNA: TGTGCCAGCAGTCAGACGGGGGGTGAGCAGTTCTTC
CDR3: CASSQTGGEQFF

V: TRBV3-1
J: TRBJ1-1
D: NA
size: NA
DNA: TGTGCCAGCAGCCTAGATTCCGGGACAACCAAATCAGGGGCTTTCTTT
CDR3: CASSLDSGTTKSGAFF

V: TRBV19
J: TRBJ1-1
D: NA
size: NA
DNA: TGTGCCAGTAGTAGACCAAATGAAGCTTTCTTT
CDR3: CASSRPNEAFF

V: TRBV12-3/TRBV12-4
J: TRBJ1-1
D: TRBD1
size: NA
DNA: TGTGCCGGACAGGCGGGGGGAGGCACTGAAGCTTTCTTT
CDR3: CAGQAGGGTEAFF

V: TRBV5-1
J: TRBJ2-1
D: TRBD2
size: NA
DNA: TGCGCCACCGCTCCCCCCGAACTAGCGGGGTACCATGAGCAGTTCTTC
CDR3: CATAPPELAGYHEQFF

V: TRBV6-6
J: TRBJ2-5
D: NA
size: NA
DNA: TGTGCCAGCAGCAAACAGCAAGAGACCCAGTACTTC
CDR3: CASSKQQETQYF

V: TRBV9
J: TRBJ2-2
D: NA
size: NA
DNA: TGTGCCAGCAGCGTAGCTGCACAGAAGACGAACACCGGGGAGCTGTTTTTT
CDR3: CASSVAAQKTNTGELFF

V: TRBV24-1
J: TRBJ2-2
D: NA
size: NA
DNA: TGTGCCACCAGTGATTCCTATCTGGGGAGTAGAGACACCGGGGAGCTGTTTTTT
CDR3: CATSDSYLGSRDTGELFF

V: TRBV29-1
J: TRBJ2-1
D: NA
size: NA
DNA: TGCAGCGTTTTGTCAGGGCAGAGGGTAGCCAATGAGCAGTTCTTC
CDR3: CSVLSGQRVANEQFF

V: TRBV7-9
J: TRBJ1-1
D: NA
size: NA
DNA: TGTGCCAGCAGCTTAGAGGAGGGCGGACAGAATGAAGCTTTCTTT
CDR3: CASSLEEGGQNEAFF

V: TRBV7-9
J: TRBJ1-1
D: NA
size: NA
DNA: TGTGCCAGCAGCTTAAAAGGACAGCGGGGAAACACTGAAGCTTTCTTT
CDR3: CASSLKGQRGNTEAFF

V: TRBV5-4
J: TRBJ2-1
D: TRBD2
size: NA
DNA: TGTGCCAGCAGCAACCTAGAGGGAGCGGGGGTCTACAATGAGCAGTTCTTC
CDR3: CASSNLEGAGVYNEQFF

V: TRBV9
J: TRBJ2-1
D: TRBD2
size: NA
DNA: TGTGCCAGCAGCGAGCGGGGGGGGAAGTACAATGAGCAGTTCTTC
CDR3: CASSERGGKYNEQFF

V: TRBV6-2/TRBV6-3
J: TRBJ2-1
D: TRBD1
size: NA
DNA: TGTGCCAGCAGCCGGGACAGGGGAGTCTACAATGAGCAGTTCTTC
CDR3: CASSRDRGVYNEQFF

V: TRBV15
J: TRBJ2-6
D: NA
size: once
DNA: TGTGCCACCAGCAGAGATATGGCCAGTTCAAGCTCTGGGGCCAACGTCCTGACTTTC
CDR3: CATSRDMASSSSGANVLTF

V: TRBV7-8
J: TRBJ2-3
D: NA
size: NA
DNA: TGTGCCAGTGCCCTGGATACGCAGTATTTT
CDR3: CASALDTQYF

V: TRBV7-2
J: TRBJ2-7
D: NA
size: NA
DNA: TGTGCCAGCAGCTTAGCCCACGAGCAGTACTTC
CDR3: CASSLAHEQYF

V: TRBV4-1
J: TRBJ2-5
D: TRBD2
size: once
DNA: TGCGCCAGCAGCCCATTCGGACTAGAGAGCGAGACCCAGTACTTC
CDR3: CASSPFGLESETQYF

V: TRBV19
J: TRBJ1-5
D: TRBD1
size: NA
DNA: TGTGCCAGTAGTATCGGACAGGGCCATCAGCCCCAGCATTTT
CDR3: CASSIGQGHQPQHF

V: TRBV9
J: TRBJ2-7
D: TRBD2
size: NA
DNA: TGTGCCAGCTCACGGGTATCTAGCGGGCAGTACGAGCAGTACTTC
CDR3: CASSRVSSGQYEQYF

V: TRBV25-1
J: TRBJ2-7
D: NA
size: NA
DNA: TGTGCCAGCAGCGGTCTCACCTACGAGCAGTACTTC
CDR3: CASSGLTYEQYF

V: TRBV9
J: TRBJ2-1
D: NA
size: NA
DNA: TGTGCCAGCAGCGTAGCGACTGATGAGCAGTTCTTC
CDR3: CASSVATDEQFF

V: TRBV7-9
J: TRBJ2-6
D: TRBD1
size: NA
DNA: TGTGCCAGCAGCATCACTACAGGGGTAGGCTCTGGGGCCAACGTCCTGACTTTC
CDR3: CASSITTGVGSGANVLTF

V: TRBV12-3/TRBV12-4
J: TRBJ2-2
D: NA
size: NA
DNA: TGTGCCAGCAGTTATCGGGGAGCGAACACCGGGGAGCTGTTTTTT
CDR3: CASSYRGANTGELFF

V: TRBV11-3
J: TRBJ1-5
D: NA
size: NA
DNA: TGTGCCAGCAGCTTTCAGCCCCAGCATTTT
CDR3: CASSFQPQHF

V: TRBV2
J: TRBJ2-1
D: TRBD2
size: NA
DNA: TGTGCCAGCAGTGAAAGGACTAGCCTTTACAATGAGCAGTTCTTC
CDR3: CASSERTSLYNEQFF

V: TRBV2
J: TRBJ1-1
D: NA
size: NA
DNA: TGTGCCACCCAACAGGGCCGGGCTGAAGCTTTCTTT
CDR3: CATQQGRAEAFF

V: TRBV5-6
J: TRBJ2-7
D: NA
size: NA
DNA: TGTGCCAGCAGCGCCGTCATTCATGCCTACGAGCAGTACTTC
CDR3: CASSAVIHAYEQYF

V: TRBV12-3/TRBV12-4
J: TRBJ2-5
D: TRBD2
size: NA
DNA: TGTGCCAGCAACGGAGGTAGCGGGGAGACCCAGTACTTC
CDR3: CASNGGSGETQYF

V: TRBV11-2
J: TRBJ2-5
D: NA
size: NA
DNA: TGTGCCAGCAGCTCCCGGGAGACCCAGTACTTC
CDR3: CASSSRETQYF

V: TRBV15
J: TRBJ2-1
D: NA
size: NA
DNA: TGTGCCACCAGCAGAGACAGGTCCTACAATGAGCAGTTCTTC
CDR3: CATSRDRSYNEQFF

V: TRBV12-3/TRBV12-4
J: TRBJ2-7
D: NA
size: NA
DNA: TGTGCCAGCAGTCCGTCGGACAGTTTTTACTACGAGCAGTACTTC
CDR3: CASSPSDSFYYEQYF

V: TRBV6-5
J: TRBJ2-7
D: NA
size: NA
DNA: TGTGCCAGCAGCGCGGGACGGCTCTACGAGCAGTACTTC
CDR3: CASSAGRLYEQYF

V: TRBV5-1
J: TRBJ2-1
D: NA
size: NA
DNA: TGCGCCAGCAGCGCCCGGGACGGGTACAATGAGCAGTTCTTC
CDR3: CASSARDGYNEQFF

V: TRBV11-2
J: TRBJ2-5
D: TRBD2
size: NA
DNA: TGTGCCAGCAGCTTTGGGCCTAACTCGGGGGGGAAGACCCAGTACTTC
CDR3: CASSFGPNSGGKTQYF

V: TRBV20-1
J: TRBJ1-1
D: NA
size: NA
DNA: TGCAGTGCTAAACGACCCAGGGTGTGGTCTGAAGCTTTCTTT
CDR3: CSAKRPRVWSEAFF

V: TRBV7-9
J: TRBJ1-1
D: TRBD1
size: few
DNA: TGTGCCAGCAGTCTGACAGGGACTGAAGCTTTCTTT
CDR3: CASSLTGTEAFF

V: TRBV20-1
J: TRBJ2-7
D: NA
size: once
DNA: TGCAGTGCTAGTCCCCAGGGTTGGTACGAGCAGTACTTC
CDR3: CSASPQGWYEQYF

V: TRBV7-9
J: TRBJ2-2
D: NA
size: NA
DNA: TGTGCCAGCAGCTTAGCGGGACTTCACACCGGGGAGCTGTTTTTT
CDR3: CASSLAGLHTGELFF

V: TRBV6-1
J: TRBJ1-5
D: NA
size: NA
DNA: TGTGCCAGCAGTGAAAGAGTTAGCAATCAGCCCCAGCATTTT
CDR3: CASSERVSNQPQHF

V: TRBV9
J: TRBJ2-7
D: TRBD1
size: NA
DNA: TGTGCCAGCAGCACGGGACAGGGGAGGTACGAGCAGTACTTC
CDR3: CASSTGQGRYEQYF

V: TRBV9
J: TRBJ2-7
D: NA
size: NA
DNA: TGTGCCAGCAGCGTAAACGGGGGCGAGCAGTACTTC
CDR3: CASSVNGGEQYF

V: TRBV14
J: TRBJ1-5
D: NA
size: NA
DNA: TGTGCCAGCAGCCAAGATCGGGGCCAAAATAGCAATCAGCCCCAGCATTTT
CDR3: CASSQDRGQNSNQPQHF

V: TRBV13
J: TRBJ1-2
D: NA
size: NA
DNA: TGTGCCAGCAGCTTAGGAGGCGGTATGAGGTACACCTTC
CDR3: CASSLGGGMRYTF

V: TRBV19
J: TRBJ2-3
D: NA
size: NA
DNA: TGTGCCAGTAGTTCTCGGGGTGGGGATAGGATGGATACGCAGTATTTT
CDR3: CASSSRGGDRMDTQYF

V: TRBV25-1
J: TRBJ2-6
D: NA
size: once
DNA: TGTGCCAGCAGTTGGGGGGTCCCTGGGGCCAACGTCCTGACTTTC
CDR3: CASSWGVPGANVLTF

V: TRBV2
J: TRBJ2-7
D: NA
size: NA
DNA: TGTGCCAGCTTACGGGGCTCCTACGAGCAGTACTTC
CDR3: CASLRGSYEQYF

V: TRBV5-6
J: TRBJ2-7
D: NA
size: NA
DNA: TGTGCCAGCAGCTTCGGACTTGCCGAGCAGTACTTC
CDR3: CASSFGLAEQYF

V: TRBV12-3/TRBV12-4
J: TRBJ2-7
D: NA
size: NA
DNA: TGTGCCAGCAGCCTGGCCCTTAGCTCCTACGAGCAGTACTTC
CDR3: CASSLALSSYEQYF

V: TRBV11-2
J: TRBJ2-7
D: TRBD2
size: NA
DNA: TGTGCCAGCAGCTTATTTGCACTAGCGGGGGTTGGCGAGCAGTACTTC
CDR3: CASSLFALAGVGEQYF

V: TRBV9
J: TRBJ1-3
D: TRBD1
size: NA
DNA: TGTGCCAGCAGCGTAGCTGACGGGACAGGGAATGGAAACACCATATATTTT
CDR3: CASSVADGTGNGNTIYF

V: TRBV30
J: TRBJ2-4
D: TRBD1
size: NA
DNA: TGTGCCTGGAGTGTACAGGGGTACTTGACGGGGAAAAACATTCAGTACTTC
CDR3: CAWSVQGYLTGKNIQYF